This T cell receptor beta chain originates from a study of blood T cell repertoires in COVID-19. Looking at the study overall: Acute and convalescent COVID-19 specimens originated in the United States, Italy and Spain. The cDNA or gDNA used as material had been derived from T cells, B-cell-depleted T cells, or PBMCs.

In the original workflow: Estimated nucleated cell counts came from reference gene primer amplification. Clones were sequenced by immunoSEQ multiplex PCR, and TCRdb holds only the in-frame ones, with some missing. V, J and clone size reflect that table, while D and trimming were determined from the DNA. Here the sample spans about 100,000 clones, under 90% being singletons. The CDR3 is 17 amino acids. From germline, CDR1 is SGHRS and CDR2 YFSETQ. The trim removed 7 bases at V and 0 bases at J, leaving 10 bases unmatched. Sequencing used peripheral blood. The chain employs TRBV5-1 and TRBJ1-1; 12 bases are a match to TRBD1. This TCR was recovered from a human donor in a cohort sampled during active COVID-19. This chain's CDR3 is CASASGTGGFMNTEAFF. DNA of the CDR3: TGCGCCAGCGCATCCGGGACAGGGGGCTTTATGAACACTGAAGCTTTCTTT.